A single sample gave rise to the 9 T cell receptor beta chains below, sequenced in a study of T-cell reconstitution after alpha-beta-depleted transplantation in children. Molecular barcoding with unique molecular identifiers was used for the TCRbeta library. TCRdb independently ran MiXCR on the PCR reads; one entry per CDR3 protein. Of approximately 230,000 distinct CDR3 sequences in the sample, more than 20% are singletons; the top ten hold roughly 2.6%. The sample was PBMCs, taken before TCRalphabeta/CD19-depleted stem cell transplant. These receptors all stem from a girl aged 2 to 9 with Fanconi anemia, due to receive a stem cell transplant.

This sequence joins TRBV21-1 and TRBJ2-7; TRBD2, the table's D call, was not compared with the DNA. TRBV21-1 represents a pseudogene. This CDR3 is 15 amino acids long. CDR3 amino acids: CASSKVAGASYEQYF. DNA for the CDR3: TGTGCCAGCAGCAAAGTAGCGGGGGCTTCCTACGAGCAGTACTTC.

J is TRBJ2-1 and V is TRBV28, with 9 nucleotides matching TRBD2. CDR1 is MDHEN, CDR2 SYDVKM, per germline. The CDR3 has 13 residues. V shed 3 bases, J shed 7 bases, and the junction held 1 base outside the gene matches. The CDR3 DNA reads as TGTGCCAGCAGTTTCAGCGGGGGGAATGAGCAGTTCTTC. Encoded protein: CASSFSGGNEQFF.

This clonotype was observed a single time. The rearrangement joins TRBV20-1 to TRBJ2-3, with TRBD2 matching over 14 bases. CDR1 and CDR2 from the germline V gene are DFQATT and SNEGSKA (reference sequence). Unmatched junction bases numbered 2, after V lost 3 bases and J lost 3 bases. The CDR3 runs 15 residues. The CDR3 reads CSARRTSGRTDTQYF. In DNA, the CDR3 is TGCAGTGCTAGGAGGACTAGCGGGAGGACAGATACGCAGTATTTT.

The V and J genes are TRBV27 and TRBJ2-1; 7 bases match TRBD2. This CDR3 is built from 14 residues. Germline lookup yields CDR1 MNHEY and CDR2 SMNVEV (reference sequence). The J segment lost 10 bases and the V segment lost 0 bases, leaving 6 bases of the junction unmatched. The CDR3 loop is CASSLSGTSAEQFF. The CDR3 DNA is TGTGCCAGCAGTTTATCAGGCACTAGCGCCGAGCAGTTCTTC.

About this clonotype itself: This clone may be a read error of a much larger clone one base away. This chain joins TRBV29-1 and TRBJ2-7; TRBD1 aligns across 9 bases. There are 13 residues in the CDR3. CDR1 is SQVTM, CDR2 ANQGSEA, per germline. After removal of 5 bases from V and 5 bases from J, the junction contained 7 bases not matched to a gene. CDR3 sequence: CSVIAGTGNEQYF. The CDR3 region has the DNA TGCAGCGTTATAGCCGGGACAGGGAACGAGCAGTACTTC.

This clonotype was counted at least ten times. V usage is TRBV25-1 and J usage is TRBJ2-3, with 8 bases identical to TRBD2. The ends lost 8 bases at V and 7 bases at J; junction bases unmatched: 2. CDR1 is MGHDK and CDR2 is SYGVNS in the germline V gene. The CDR3 runs 11 residues. The CDR3 coding sequence is TGTGCCAGCCTAGCGGGCCATACGCAGTATTTT. Translating it yields CASLAGHTQYF.

This clonotype was counted many times. Here the CDR3 reads CASSYYDRVQETQYF. The CDR3, as DNA: TGTGCCAGCAGTTACTACGACAGGGTCCAAGAGACCCAGTACTTC. This chain uses TRBV6-5 with TRBJ2-5; 7 bases are a match to TRBD1. V dropped 1 base and J dropped 1; count of bases not matched to a gene: 3. Germline loops: CDR1 MNHEY, CDR2 SVGAGI. The CDR3 is 15 amino acids.

This sequence joins TRBV12-3 or TRBV12-4 and TRBJ2-7; D is ambiguous. This CDR3 is built from 12 residues. V lost 8 bases to trimming and J lost 2 bases, with 10 bases between them. The CDR3 coding sequence is TGTGCCAGCGGGATACCACCCTACGAGCAGTACTTC. It yields the protein CASGIPPYEQYF.

At least ten counts were recorded for this clonotype. V gene TRBV6-5 combines with J gene TRBJ2-3; D uncertain. The CDR3 is made up of 14 amino acids. From germline, CDR1 is MNHEY and CDR2 SVGAGI. The germline V and J ends were trimmed by 7 bases and 0 bases, with 11 bases remaining between them. The CDR3, as DNA: TGTGCCAGCACGGTCGGGTGGAGCACAGATACGCAGTATTTT. Translated: CASTVGWSTDTQYF.